This TCR beta chain emerged from a study of T-cell memory formation after mild COVID-19. Overall study findings and caveats: Shrinking CD4+ clones were chiefly CM and EM; CD8+ ones were chiefly EMRA. Pre-infection memory showed some responding clones, and this suggested that cross-reactive memory joined.

TCRdb used MiXCR to reprocess the 5' RACE reads, holding one entry per CDR3 protein. The sample lists roughly 110,000 distinct CDR3 sequences, around 12% occurring once. This clonotype was observed a handful of times. The antigen is unknown. Possible read error: a much larger clone is one base away. Trimming stripped 0 bases from V and 6 bases from J, with 4 bases between. The CDR3 contains 12 residues. Germline V gene data show CDR1 as MGHRA and CDR2 as YSYEKL. V is TRBV4-1 and J is TRBJ2-3; D remains unclear. This TCR was recovered from an adult woman who had mild COVID-19 (a few samples of this study predate the infection). Cell type and time point are not known. The sequenced material came from PBMCs or a T cell subset sorted from them (not recorded which). The CDR3 spells CASSQDGDTQYF. The CDR3, as DNA: TGCGCCAGCAGCCAAGATGGGGATACGCAGTATTTT.